These 17 T cell receptor beta chains share one sample of origin, sequenced in a study of Graves' ophthalmopathy and Graves' hyperthyroidism (dated by TCRdb to 2017 to 2018). Sequencing relied on an Illumina HiSeq 2000. TCR beta CDR3 regions were amplified from RNA transcripts for repertoire sequencing. The first round was an RT-PCR using HTBI primers with the Qiagen OneStep RT-PCR kit, and this first round was followed by a second-round multiplex PCR, then size selection and purification. The public sequencing data were trimmed at Q25 with fastp and processed into clonotypes with MiXCR by TCRdb, which kept only in-frame beta chains. Entries that share a CDR3 protein sequence are merged under the most common genes and DNA. Across this sample there are a few hundred thousand distinct CDR3 sequences, with under 45% seen only once. About 4.2% of the sample rests with the top ten. Sequencing was performed on peripheral blood or thyroid tissue (not recorded which). These receptors all stem from an adult man with Graves' hyperthyroidism.

V is TRBV2 and J is TRBJ1-2; D ambiguous. Germline V gene lookup returns CDR1 SNHLY and CDR2 FYNNEI. This CDR3 has 11 amino acids. V lost 9 bases, J lost 4 bases, and 9 bases lay in between. Here the CDR3 DNA reads TGTGCCAGAGCGGACCTCTATGGCTACACCTTC. This sequence encodes CARADLYGYTF.

The chain employs TRBV5-1 and TRBJ1-1; 10 bases agree with TRBD1. Trimming removed 4 bases from V and 1 base from J; junction bases left unmatched: 7. Germline lookup yields CDR1 SGHRS and CDR2 YFSETQ. The CDR3 runs 16 residues. This CDR3 is CASSTDRGIGNTEAFF. The CDR3 DNA sequence: TGCGCCAGCAGCACGGACAGGGGGATTGGGAACACTGAAGCTTTCTTT.

This clonotype is a singleton in its sample. A much larger clone is a single base away; this may be a read error. V gene TRBV6-2 or TRBV6-3 combines with J gene TRBJ1-2, with D possibly being TRBD1 (5 bases). This CDR3 contains 16 residues. CDR1 and CDR2 (germline): MNHEY, SVGEGT. Between the trimmed V and J ends, which lost 2 bases and 4 bases, there was a span of 17 bases. The CDR3: CASSYPFPGRSYGYTF. CDR3 coding DNA: TGTGCCAGCAGTTACCCCTTCCCGGGACGGAGCTATGGCTACACCTTC.

This chain uses TRBV11-2 with TRBJ1-4; D is possibly TRBD1 (6 bases). The CDR3 is made up of 16 amino acids. In germline, CDR1 is SGHAT, CDR2 FQNNGV. V lost 6 bases and J 5 bases, leaving 19 bases between the germline ends. The CDR3 loop is CASSSGGVLENEKLFF. As DNA, the CDR3 is TGTGCCAGCAGTTCGGGGGGCGTGTTGGAAAATGAAAAACTGTTTTTT.

Concerning this clonotype itself: The junction shows a germline mismatch at one end, possibly a read error. The rearrangement uses TRBV9 and TRBJ1-1; no clear D gene. This CDR3 region has 13 residues. CDR1 is SGDLS, CDR2 YYNGEE, per germline. For the CDR3, the DNA is TGTGCCGGCAGCGTAGTTACGAACACTGAAGCTTTCTTT. It yields the protein CAGSVVTNTEAFF.

This clonotype was counted at least ten times. The chain recombines TRBV6-1 with TRBJ1-6; no definite D call. In germline, CDR1 is MNHNS, CDR2 SASEGT. This CDR3 has 13 residues. V dropped 8 bases and J dropped 10 bases, with 15 bases sitting between them. The CDR3 DNA sequence: TGTGCCAGCGGCGAGACCCTGGGGTCACCCCTCCACTTT. This codes for CASGETLGSPLHF.

The chain recombines TRBV7-9 with TRBJ2-7, with 11 nucleotides matching TRBD1. Germline lookup yields CDR1 SEHNR and CDR2 FQNEAQ (reference sequence). The CDR3 covers 16 residues. V dropped 6 bases and J dropped 2; count of bases not matched to a gene: 9. DNA for the CDR3: TGTGCCAGCAGAACCGTCCCGGGACAGGGGGCCTACGAGCAGTACTTC. Its protein product is CASRTVPGQGAYEQYF.

This chain connects TRBV10-3 to TRBJ1-4; unclear D gene. The CDR3 is made up of 15 amino acids. V was clipped by 10 bases and J by 0 bases, with 15 bases between them. CDR1 and CDR2 (germline): ENHRY, SYGVKD. The CDR3 DNA is TGTGCCAGCAGAACCGACGGTGCAACTAATGAAAAACTGTTTTTT. It is translated as CASRTDGATNEKLFF.

This clonotype was seen a handful of times. This chain joins TRBV7-2 and TRBJ2-1; 8 nucleotides agree with TRBD2. The CDR3 is 15 amino acids. Trimming cost V 5 bases and J 2 bases; bases outside gene matches: 5. Looked up from germline, CDR1 is SGHTA and CDR2 is FQGNSA. The CDR3 region is CASSPTSGTYNEQFF. CDR3 sequence (DNA): TGTGCCAGCAGCCCCACTAGCGGTACCTACAATGAGCAGTTCTTC.

CDR3 bases: TGTGCCAGCAGTCGAGGCGGGGGTATCTCCTACGAGCAGTACTTC. It codes for CASSRGGGISYEQYF. The V call is TRBV7-9, the J call TRBJ2-7; 7 nucleotides align to TRBD2. This CDR3 spans 15 amino acids. From germline, CDR1 is SEHNR and CDR2 FQNEAQ (reference sequence). Trimming took 6 bases from V and 0 from J; bases not matched to a gene: 8.

This clonotype was seen many times. CDR3 DNA: TGTGCCAGCAGCTTGGGGCCGAATATCAATCAGCCCCAGCATTTT. Translation: CASSLGPNINQPQHF. The chain combines TRBV5-8 with TRBJ1-5; D not certain. Deletions cut 0 bases from V and 3 bases from J, with 10 bases between. There are 15 residues in the CDR3. The V gene's germline CDR1 is SGHTS and CDR2 YDEGEE.

The chain uses TRBV20-1 and TRBJ1-5, with D perhaps matching TRBD1 (6 bases). Trimming removed 0 bases from V and 5 bases from J, with 8 bases in between. CDR3 length: 13 residues. Per the germline V gene, CDR1 is DFQATT and CDR2 is SNEGSKA (reference sequence). In DNA, the CDR3 is TGCAGTGCTAGAGACCCAGGGGATCAGCCCCAGCATTTT. Residues: CSARDPGDQPQHF.

Points on this clonotype: This clone may be a read error of a much larger clone one base away. This chain uses TRBV7-2 with TRBJ2-2; D is tentatively TRBD1 or TRBD2 (5 bases each). This CDR3 has 16 amino acids. In germline, CDR1 is SGHTA, CDR2 FQGNSA. CDR3 DNA sequence: TGTGCCAGCAGCTCACCGCCTCCGGGGCACACCGGGGAGCTGTGTTTT. Encoded protein: CASSSPPPGHTGELCF.

V usage is TRBV7-2 and J usage is TRBJ1-5; TRBD1 matches 9 bases. This CDR3 contains 16 residues. Germline trimming cut 5 bases from V and 4 bases from J; bases unmatched to any gene: 9. Per germline, CDR1 SGHTA and CDR2 FQGNSA. The CDR3 DNA sequence: TGTGCCAGCAGCCCGGACAGGGGTTTTGGGAATCAGCCCCAGCATTTT. This sequence encodes CASSPDRGFGNQPQHF.

With respect to this clonotype: A much larger clone lies a single base off, so this may be a read error. The CDR3 end shows no conserved phenylalanine or tryptophan, and so a read error is likely. The rearrangement links TRBV5-5 to TRBJ2-2, with D unresolved. V lost 1 base, J lost 1 base, and 8 bases lay in between. Germline V gives CDR1 SGHKS, CDR2 YYEKEE (reference sequence). The CDR3 covers 15 residues. In DNA form, the CDR3 reads TGTGCCAGCAGCTTGACACTACAGAACACCGGGGAGCTGTTTCTT. Translating it yields CASSLTLQNTGELFL.

Concerning this clonotype: A single base separates this from a much larger clone, so it may be a read error. CDR3 in DNA: TGTGCCATCAGTGAGGACTACGAGCAGTACTTC. Translating it yields CAISEDYEQYF. This chain connects TRBV10-3 to TRBJ2-7; the D is unclear. CDR1 is ENHRY, CDR2 SYGVKD, per germline. The CDR3 consists of 11 residues. Trimming pared 2 bases from V and 3 bases from J, leaving 2 bases between.

Many counts were recorded for this clonotype. The chain has TRBV6-5 and TRBJ2-2; no reliable D call. Trimming cost V 0 bases and J 4 bases, with 3 bases left between them. The CDR3 length is 13 residues. CDR1 and CDR2 (germline): MNHEY, SVGAGI. CDR3 DNA: TGTGCCAGCAGTTACTCGCCCACCGGGGAGCTGTTTTTT. Translated: CASSYSPTGELFF.